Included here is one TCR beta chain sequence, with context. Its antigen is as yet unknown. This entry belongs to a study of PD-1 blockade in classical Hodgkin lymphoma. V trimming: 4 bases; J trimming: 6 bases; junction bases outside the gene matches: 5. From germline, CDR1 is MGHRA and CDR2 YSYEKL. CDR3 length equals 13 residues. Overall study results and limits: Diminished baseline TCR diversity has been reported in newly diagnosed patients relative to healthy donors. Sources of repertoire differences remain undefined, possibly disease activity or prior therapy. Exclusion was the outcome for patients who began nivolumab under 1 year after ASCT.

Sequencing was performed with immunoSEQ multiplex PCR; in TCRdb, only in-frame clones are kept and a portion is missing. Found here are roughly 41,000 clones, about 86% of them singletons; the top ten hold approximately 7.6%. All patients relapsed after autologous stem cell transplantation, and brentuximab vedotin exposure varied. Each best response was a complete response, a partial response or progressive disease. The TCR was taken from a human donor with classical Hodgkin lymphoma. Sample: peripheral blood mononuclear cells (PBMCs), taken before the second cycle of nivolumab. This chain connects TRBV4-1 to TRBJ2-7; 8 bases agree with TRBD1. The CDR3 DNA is TGCGCCAGCAGCCTCTATGGACAGGGCGAGCAGTACTTC. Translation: CASSLYGQGEQYF.